This T cell receptor (beta chain) was observed in a study of CD8+ T cells in alopecia areata. Overall study context: At a dose of 5 to 10 mg twice daily, oral tofacitinib was given to treated patients. Study results and limitations: There were many expanded lesional clones persisting in scalp and blood during tofacitinib. Patients displayed less clarity in TCR sharing than mice, a finding possibly related to HLA.

As to treatment: oral pan-JAK inhibitor, 5-10 mg twice daily. Extraction and reverse transcription of RNA yielded cDNA as the sequencing template. Clones were read by immunoSEQ multiplex PCR, and TCRdb kept only the in-frame ones, dropping some. The sample carries 200,000 to 250,000 clones, 64% recorded once. About this clone itself: Its specificity is unknown.

This material consisted of CD4+ T cells sorted from blood, taken at week 4, from a patient treated with tofacitinib. The clonotype was recovered from a human donor with alopecia areata.

The CDR3 DNA reads as TGTGCCAGCAGTAGACAGGGGGCGAGGGAGACCCAGTACTTC. As protein: CASSRQGARETQYF. The chain combines TRBV25-1 with TRBJ2-5; 10 bases map to TRBD1. Germline V CDR1 and CDR2: MGHDK, SYGVNS. After removal of 5 bases from V and 5 bases from J, the junction contained 5 bases not matched to a gene. The CDR3 is made up of 14 amino acids.